The rows below give T cell receptor beta chains drawn from one sample of a study of blood T cell repertoires in COVID-19. Profiled with immunoSEQ multiplex PCR; TCRdb holds only in-frame clones, not every one. Among around 450,000 clones listed, about 85% were seen once. The sequencing input was PBMCs or T cells enriched from blood (not recorded which). Receptors were obtained from a woman under 30 who had recovered from COVID-19. CDR3s include the opening cysteine and the closing phenylalanine or tryptophan. Each record gives: clone size, D gene, V gene, CDR3 length, J gene, CDR3 protein, CDR3 DNA. D genes are given only for firm matches. The size of a clone is reported for some rows only, either as once, few or many, or as a class for expanded clones.

clone size: NA; D gene: TRBD1; V gene: TRBV28; CDR3 length: 16; J gene: TRBJ2-7; CDR3 protein: CASSLRSGTGGEEQYF; CDR3 DNA: TGTGCCAGCAGTCTGAGGTCCGGGACAGGGGGCGAGGAGCAGTACTTC
clone size: NA; D gene: NA; V gene: TRBV4-1; CDR3 length: 18; J gene: TRBJ1-2; CDR3 protein: CASSQTRPPQEAGGGYTF; CDR3 DNA: TGCGCCAGCAGCCAAACCCGCCCCCCTCAAGAGGCGGGAGGTGGCTACACCTTC
clone size: NA; D gene: NA; V gene: TRBV4-2; CDR3 length: 15; J gene: TRBJ1-1; CDR3 protein: CASSQDLGANTEAFF; CDR3 DNA: TGTGCCAGCAGCCAAGATCTGGGGGCGAACACTGAAGCTTTCTTT
clone size: NA; D gene: NA; V gene: TRBV3-1/TRBV3-2; CDR3 length: 14; J gene: TRBJ2-3; CDR3 protein: CASSQDIARDTQYF; CDR3 DNA: TGTGCCAGCAGCCAAGATATAGCGAGGGATACGCAGTATTTT
clone size: NA; D gene: NA; V gene: TRBV27; CDR3 length: 15; J gene: TRBJ1-2; CDR3 protein: CASSSSPGTKHGYTF; CDR3 DNA: TGTGCCAGCAGTTCATCTCCCGGGACAAAGCATGGCTACACCTTC
clone size: NA; D gene: TRBD1; V gene: TRBV28; CDR3 length: 15; J gene: TRBJ1-1; CDR3 protein: CASGSTGGSETEAFF; CDR3 DNA: TGTGCCAGCGGGTCTACAGGGGGCTCGGAAACTGAAGCTTTCTTT
clone size: NA; D gene: TRBD1; V gene: TRBV30; CDR3 length: 12; J gene: TRBJ1-2; CDR3 protein: CACDRDGYGYTF; CDR3 DNA: TGTGCCTGCGACAGGGATGGCTATGGCTACACCTTC
clone size: NA; D gene: TRBD2; V gene: TRBV5-4; CDR3 length: 15; J gene: TRBJ2-3; CDR3 protein: CASSLQAGGEDTQYF; CDR3 DNA: TGTGCCAGCAGCCTACAGGCGGGGGGGGAAGATACGCAGTATTTT
clone size: NA; D gene: NA; V gene: TRBV5-6; CDR3 length: 14; J gene: TRBJ2-5; CDR3 protein: CASSLRGPQETQYF; CDR3 DNA: TGTGCCAGCAGTCTCCGGGGTCCCCAAGAGACCCAGTACTTC
clone size: NA; D gene: NA; V gene: TRBV6-5; CDR3 length: 13; J gene: TRBJ2-1; CDR3 protein: CASRLTQGNEQFF; CDR3 DNA: TGTGCCAGCAGACTCACGCAGGGGAATGAGCAGTTCTTC
clone size: few; D gene: TRBD1; V gene: TRBV9; CDR3 length: 18; J gene: TRBJ1-5; CDR3 protein: CASPILDRGKIGNQPQHF; CDR3 DNA: TGTGCCAGCCCTATCTTGGACAGGGGGAAAATCGGCAATCAGCCCCAGCATTTT
clone size: NA; D gene: NA; V gene: TRBV21-1; CDR3 length: 12; J gene: TRBJ2-1; CDR3 protein: CASWDTSNRKFF; CDR3 DNA: TGTGCCAGCTGGGACACTTCCAACAGAAAGTTCTTC
clone size: NA; D gene: TRBD1; V gene: TRBV6-5; CDR3 length: 14; J gene: TRBJ1-2; CDR3 protein: CASSTGTGGHGYTF; CDR3 DNA: TGTGCCAGCAGCACCGGGACAGGGGGACATGGCTACACCTTC
clone size: NA; D gene: NA; V gene: TRBV2; CDR3 length: 13; J gene: TRBJ1-1; CDR3 protein: CASSGQPNTEAFF; CDR3 DNA: TGTGCCAGCAGCGGACAGCCGAACACTGAAGCTTTCTTT
clone size: NA; D gene: TRBD1; V gene: TRBV18; CDR3 length: 18; J gene: TRBJ1-6; CDR3 protein: CASSRSTGDVIQNSPLHF; CDR3 DNA: TGTGCCAGCTCACGATCGACAGGGGACGTCATTCAAAATTCACCCCTCCACTTT
clone size: NA; D gene: NA; V gene: TRBV30; CDR3 length: 16; J gene: TRBJ1-2; CDR3 protein: CAWSVGEGLSNYGYTF; CDR3 DNA: TGTGCCTGGAGTGTTGGCGAGGGCCTAAGTAACTATGGCTACACCTTC
clone size: NA; D gene: TRBD1; V gene: TRBV5-4; CDR3 length: 15; J gene: TRBJ1-1; CDR3 protein: CASSLVTTGIDEAFF; CDR3 DNA: TGTGCCAGCAGCTTGGTAACGACAGGGATCGATGAAGCTTTCTTT
clone size: NA; D gene: TRBD1; V gene: TRBV5-5; CDR3 length: 16; J gene: TRBJ1-2; CDR3 protein: CASSLSGQGEGSGYTF; CDR3 DNA: TGTGCCAGCAGCTTGTCGGGACAGGGGGAGGGAAGTGGCTACACCTTC
clone size: NA; D gene: NA; V gene: TRBV13; CDR3 length: 16; J gene: TRBJ1-6; CDR3 protein: CASRIGGTDPILGIHF; CDR3 DNA: TGTGCCAGCAGGATCGGTGGGACTGATCCAATTCTGGGGATCCACTTT
clone size: NA; D gene: NA; V gene: TRBV29-1; CDR3 length: 11; J gene: TRBJ1-1; CDR3 protein: CSVEYGTEAFF; CDR3 DNA: TGCAGCGTTGAGTACGGGACTGAAGCTTTCTTT
clone size: few; D gene: NA; V gene: TRBV21-1; CDR3 length: 15; J gene: TRBJ1-4; CDR3 protein: CASSKERETNEKLFF; CDR3 DNA: TGTGCCAGCAGCAAAGAAAGGGAGACTAATGAAAAACTGTTTTTT
clone size: NA; D gene: NA; V gene: TRBV28; CDR3 length: 13; J gene: TRBJ1-1; CDR3 protein: CASTMGANTEAFF; CDR3 DNA: TGTGCCAGCACCATGGGAGCAAACACTGAAGCTTTCTTT
clone size: once; D gene: NA; V gene: TRBV3-1/TRBV3-2; CDR3 length: 14; J gene: TRBJ1-1; CDR3 protein: CASSQGGVGTEAFF; CDR3 DNA: TGTGCCAGCAGCCAAGGCGGGGTCGGCACTGAAGCTTTCTTT
clone size: few; D gene: NA; V gene: TRBV2; CDR3 length: 19; J gene: TRBJ1-3; CDR3 protein: CASSARGFLDFGSGNTIYF; CDR3 DNA: TGTGCCAGCAGTGCGCGGGGGTTTCTCGACTTCGGGTCTGGAAACACCATATATTTT
clone size: NA; D gene: TRBD1; V gene: TRBV6-5; CDR3 length: 15; J gene: TRBJ2-3; CDR3 protein: CASSSPGQGTDTQYF; CDR3 DNA: TGTGCCAGCAGTTCCCCGGGACAGGGCACAGATACGCAGTATTTT
clone size: NA; D gene: NA; V gene: TRBV28; CDR3 length: 14; J gene: TRBJ1-3; CDR3 protein: CASSPSLFGNTIYF; CDR3 DNA: TGTGCCAGCAGCCCCTCACTCTTCGGGAACACCATATATTTT
clone size: once; D gene: NA; V gene: TRBV19; CDR3 length: 11; J gene: TRBJ1-1; CDR3 protein: CASIGTIEAFF; CDR3 DNA: TGTGCCAGTATAGGGACAATTGAAGCTTTCTTT
clone size: NA; D gene: NA; V gene: TRBV5-5; CDR3 length: 14; J gene: TRBJ1-4; CDR3 protein: CASSLTATNEKLFF; CDR3 DNA: TGTGCCAGCAGCTTGACAGCAACTAATGAAAAACTGTTTTTT
clone size: NA; D gene: TRBD1; V gene: TRBV5-4; CDR3 length: 14; J gene: TRBJ1-2; CDR3 protein: CASSTRTGSYGYTF; CDR3 DNA: TGTGCCAGCAGCACACGGACAGGGAGCTATGGCTACACCTTC
clone size: NA; D gene: TRBD1; V gene: TRBV12-3/TRBV12-4; CDR3 length: 13; J gene: TRBJ1-2; CDR3 protein: CASTWTGEHGYTF; CDR3 DNA: TGTGCCAGCACCTGGACAGGGGAGCATGGCTACACCTTC
clone size: NA; D gene: TRBD2; V gene: TRBV2; CDR3 length: 18; J gene: TRBJ2-3; CDR3 protein: CASSSPDRLAGSTDTQYF; CDR3 DNA: TGTGCCAGCAGTTCCCCGGATAGGTTAGCGGGGTCCACAGATACGCAGTATTTT
clone size: NA; D gene: NA; V gene: TRBV28; CDR3 length: 14; J gene: TRBJ1-1; CDR3 protein: CASSSGAQGFEAFF; CDR3 DNA: TGTGCCAGCAGTTCAGGGGCGCAGGGATTCGAAGCTTTCTTT
clone size: NA; D gene: NA; V gene: TRBV2; CDR3 length: 14; J gene: TRBJ2-2; CDR3 protein: CASSEGRNTGELFF; CDR3 DNA: TGTGCCAGCAGTGAAGGTCGGAACACCGGGGAGCTGTTTTTT
clone size: NA; D gene: NA; V gene: TRBV6-5; CDR3 length: 15; J gene: TRBJ2-5; CDR3 protein: CASPPTERIQETQYF; CDR3 DNA: TGTGCCAGCCCCCCGACAGAGAGGATACAAGAGACCCAGTACTTC
clone size: few; D gene: TRBD2; V gene: TRBV5-4; CDR3 length: 15; J gene: TRBJ2-2; CDR3 protein: CASSLELAGGEELFF; CDR3 DNA: TGTGCCAGCAGCTTGGAGCTAGCGGGGGGGGAGGAGCTGTTTTTT
clone size: NA; D gene: NA; V gene: TRBV24-1; CDR3 length: 12; J gene: TRBJ2-3; CDR3 protein: CATSDFLTQQYF; CDR3 DNA: TGTGCCACCAGTGATTTTCTGACACAGCAGTATTTT
clone size: NA; D gene: TRBD2; V gene: TRBV7-9; CDR3 length: 16; J gene: TRBJ2-1; CDR3 protein: CASSLTRTSGYNEQFF; CDR3 DNA: TGTGCCAGCAGCTTAACTCGGACTAGCGGATACAATGAGCAGTTCTTC
clone size: NA; D gene: TRBD1; V gene: TRBV29-1; CDR3 length: 12; J gene: TRBJ2-7; CDR3 protein: CSVATGGGEQYF; CDR3 DNA: TGCAGCGTAGCGACAGGGGGCGGCGAGCAGTACTTC
clone size: NA; D gene: TRBD1; V gene: TRBV30; CDR3 length: 15; J gene: TRBJ1-2; CDR3 protein: CAWTRTGALNYGYTF; CDR3 DNA: TGTGCCTGGACCAGGACAGGGGCCCTGAACTATGGCTACACCTTC
clone size: few; D gene: TRBD1; V gene: TRBV11-2; CDR3 length: 14; J gene: TRBJ1-1; CDR3 protein: CASSFTGAGTEAFF; CDR3 DNA: TGTGCCAGCAGCTTTACAGGGGCGGGCACTGAAGCTTTCTTT
clone size: NA; D gene: NA; V gene: TRBV5-1; CDR3 length: 15; J gene: TRBJ2-7; CDR3 protein: CASSLDAGGSYEQYF; CDR3 DNA: TGCGCCAGCAGCTTGGACGCGGGTGGCTCCTACGAGCAGTACTTC
clone size: NA; D gene: TRBD1; V gene: TRBV28; CDR3 length: 14; J gene: TRBJ1-2; CDR3 protein: CASSLAGGVYGYTF; CDR3 DNA: TGTGCCAGCAGTTTAGCAGGGGGCGTCTATGGCTACACCTTC
clone size: NA; D gene: NA; V gene: TRBV3-1/TRBV3-2; CDR3 length: 13; J gene: TRBJ1-1; CDR3 protein: CASSQGREGEAFF; CDR3 DNA: TGTGCCAGCAGCCAAGGGAGGGAGGGTGAAGCTTTCTTT
clone size: NA; D gene: TRBD1; V gene: TRBV14; CDR3 length: 19; J gene: TRBJ2-5; CDR3 protein: CASSPQRDRGPPSQETQYF; CDR3 DNA: TGTGCCAGCAGCCCTCAGAGAGACAGGGGTCCCCCCTCTCAAGAGACCCAGTACTTC
clone size: NA; D gene: NA; V gene: TRBV12-2; CDR3 length: 19; J gene: TRBJ1-5; CDR3 protein: CASRLVGLRTDNSNQPQHF; CDR3 DNA: TGTGCAAGTCGCTTAGTGGGCCTCCGTACAGATAATAGCAATCAGCCCCAGCATTTT
clone size: NA; D gene: NA; V gene: TRBV15; CDR3 length: 15; J gene: TRBJ1-5; CDR3 protein: CATSRDGSANQPQHF; CDR3 DNA: TGTGCCACCAGCAGAGATGGGTCAGCGAACCAGCCCCAGCATTTT
clone size: NA; D gene: TRBD2; V gene: TRBV6-6; CDR3 length: 15; J gene: TRBJ2-5; CDR3 protein: CASSTSGGSEETQYF; CDR3 DNA: TGTGCCAGCAGCACTAGCGGGGGATCCGAAGAGACCCAGTACTTC
clone size: NA; D gene: NA; V gene: TRBV4-1; CDR3 length: 15; J gene: TRBJ1-1; CDR3 protein: CASSRPWPLNTEAFF; CDR3 DNA: TGCGCCAGCAGCCGCCCTTGGCCGCTGAACACTGAAGCTTTCTTT
clone size: NA; D gene: TRBD1; V gene: TRBV30; CDR3 length: 17; J gene: TRBJ2-1; CDR3 protein: CAWSRTAGTGGYNEQFF; CDR3 DNA: TGTGCCTGGAGCCGAACTGCCGGGACAGGCGGCTACAATGAGCAGTTCTTC
clone size: NA; D gene: NA; V gene: TRBV6-2/TRBV6-3; CDR3 length: 16; J gene: TRBJ2-3; CDR3 protein: CASSYSNSRGSDTQYF; CDR3 DNA: TGTGCCAGCAGTTACTCGAATAGCAGGGGTTCGGATACGCAGTATTTT
clone size: once; D gene: TRBD1; V gene: TRBV5-6; CDR3 length: 16; J gene: TRBJ1-2; CDR3 protein: CASSPDYRGLGGGYTF; CDR3 DNA: TGTGCCAGCAGCCCCGACTACAGGGGGCTAGGCGGTGGCTACACCTTC
clone size: NA; D gene: NA; V gene: TRBV28; CDR3 length: 16; J gene: TRBJ2-1; CDR3 protein: CASSFVLVVSYNEQFF; CDR3 DNA: TGTGCCAGCAGTTTCGTACTAGTAGTATCGTACAATGAGCAGTTCTTC
clone size: NA; D gene: TRBD1; V gene: TRBV19; CDR3 length: 16; J gene: TRBJ2-1; CDR3 protein: CASSSLDRAPFNEQFF; CDR3 DNA: TGTGCCAGTAGTTCCCTGGACAGGGCACCATTCAATGAGCAGTTCTTC